This T cell receptor (beta chain) comes out of a study of T cell repertoires in ileal Crohn's disease. Indicated time point: proximal margin of the surgical specimen (macroscopically non-inflamed). The protocol was immunoSEQ multiplex PCR, while the TCRdb copy is restricted to in-frame clones and leaves out a portion. Counted here are roughly 7,000 clones, roughly 80% occurring once; the ten biggest clones make up approximately 28%. The sample comprised ileal tissue. This receptor was identified in an adult with Crohn's disease.

The CDR3 protein is CASSVQGEKLFF. The CDR3, as DNA: TGTGCCAGCAGCGTTCAGGGTGAAAAACTGTTTTTT. The genes are TRBV9 and TRBJ1-4, with D possibly TRBD1 on 5 matching bases. Trimming cost V 2 bases and J 7 bases, with 6 bases left between them. Germline loops: CDR1 SGDLS, CDR2 YYNGEE. The CDR3 loop spans 12 amino acids. Together with reference TRBV9 and TRBJ1-4, the CDR3 gives the full variable domain: DSGVTQTPKHLITATGQRVTLRCSPRSGDLSVYWYQQSLDQGLQFLIQYYNGEERAKGNILERFSAQQFPDLHSELNLSSLELGDSALYFCASSVQGEKLFFGSGTQLSVL.